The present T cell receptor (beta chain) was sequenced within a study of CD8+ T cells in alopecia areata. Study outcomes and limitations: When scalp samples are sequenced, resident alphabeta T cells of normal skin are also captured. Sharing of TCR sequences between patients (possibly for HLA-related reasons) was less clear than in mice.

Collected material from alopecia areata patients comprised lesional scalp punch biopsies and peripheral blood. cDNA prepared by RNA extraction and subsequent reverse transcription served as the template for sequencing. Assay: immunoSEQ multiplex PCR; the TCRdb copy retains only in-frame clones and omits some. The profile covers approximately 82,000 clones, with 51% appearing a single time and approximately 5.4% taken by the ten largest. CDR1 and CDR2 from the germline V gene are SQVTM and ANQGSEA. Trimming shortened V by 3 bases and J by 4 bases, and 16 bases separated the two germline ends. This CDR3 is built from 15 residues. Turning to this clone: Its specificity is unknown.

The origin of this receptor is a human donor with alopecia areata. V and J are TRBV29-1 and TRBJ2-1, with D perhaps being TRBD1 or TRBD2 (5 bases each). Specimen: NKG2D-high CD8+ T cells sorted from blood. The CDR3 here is CSVDYRKRRYNEQFF. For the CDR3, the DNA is TGCAGCGTTGATTACAGGAAGAGGAGGTACAATGAGCAGTTCTTC.